The table lists the clone carrying this TCR beta chain with many counts. Its antigen is currently unknown. PBMCs were derived from around 10 ml fresh peripheral blood. This entry belongs to a study of T cells in Graves' hyperthyroidism and ophthalmopathy. Study-wide context: Peripheral blood was taken when the disease was first diagnosed, before any treatment began. Notes on the study in general: Most expanded thyroid clonotypes above 0.001 recurred in blood. In simple terms, a model built on 13 V-J features told ophthalmopathy apart from stable hyperthyroidism.

Amplification yielded TCR beta CDR3 regions, with RNA transcripts as the source. The study used the HTBI primer set for a first-round RT-PCR of the TCR CDR3. TCRdb analysed the multiplex PCR reads with MiXCR anew, one entry per CDR3 protein. The data show hundreds of thousands of distinct CDR3 sequences, 15% to 18% seen once. The junction had 12 bases not matched to a gene; V was cut back by 4 bases and J by 9 bases. The CDR3 is made up of 15 amino acids. Germline CDR1 reads WSHSY; CDR2 reads SAAADI. The TCR comes from a woman under 30 with Graves' hyperthyroidism. Sequencing was carried out using blood. The chain joins TRBV10-2 to TRBJ2-1, with TRBD2 identical over 7 bases. CDR3 sequence (DNA): TGCGCCAGCAGTGGAAAAGGACTAGAACGAAGTGAGCAGTTCTTC. It codes for CASSGKGLERSEQFF.